This is a list of T cell receptor beta chains from one sample in a study of shared clonotypes between healthy human individuals. The repertoire was sequenced with immunoSEQ multiplex PCR; TCRdb's copy has only in-frame clones and lacks some. The data show some 1,600,000 clones, with approximately 98% seen just once and approximately 0.44% held by the top ten. The sample comprised naive CD4+ T cells sorted from blood. The receptors were gathered from a young man in good health. Each CDR3 is given with its conserved first and last residue. The D gene is left open where the match is weak. Size is stated for part of the rows, as once, few or many counts, or as a class when the clone is expanded.

clone_size	v_call	j_call	d_call	cdr3_nt	cdr3_aa
NA	TRBV29-1	TRBJ2-2	TRBD2	TGCAGCGTTAGGGGACTAGCGGGCCCACGAGGCACCGGGGAGCTGTTTTTT	CSVRGLAGPRGTGELFF
NA	TRBV9	TRBJ2-1	TRBD2	TGTGCCAGCAGCTTCCAAGTTAGCGGGAGACTTGAGCAGTTCTTC	CASSFQVSGRLEQFF
NA	TRBV18	TRBJ1-5	NA	TGTGCCAGCCGGGACGGGAATCAGCCCCAGCATTTT	CASRDGNQPQHF
NA	TRBV2	TRBJ1-5	TRBD1	TGTGCCAGCAGAGTGAGGGACAGTAAATTTAGCAATCAGCCCCAGCATTTT	CASRVRDSKFSNQPQHF
NA	TRBV10-3	TRBJ2-7	NA	TGTGCCATCAGTGAGTCCAGCAGCCCCGAGCAGTACTTC	CAISESSSPEQYF
NA	TRBV10-3	TRBJ2-3	NA	TGTGCCGCGAGGAGCACAGATACGCAGTATTTT	CAARSTDTQYF
NA	TRBV5-1	TRBJ1-2	TRBD1	TGCGCCAGCAGCCCAGACAGGGGTCGTGGCTACACCTTC	CASSPDRGRGYTF
once	TRBV5-1	TRBJ1-3	TRBD1	TGCGCCAGCAGCTTTCGGACAGGAGGCTCTGGAAACACCATATATTTT	CASSFRTGGSGNTIYF
NA	TRBV2	TRBJ2-1	NA	TGTGCCAGCAGGTACGGAGCGGAGACCTACAATGAGCAGTTCTTC	CASRYGAETYNEQFF
once	TRBV7-6	TRBJ2-1	NA	TGTGCCAGCAGCTTAGGTGAAGCGGGTGCCAATGAGCAGTTCTTC	CASSLGEAGANEQFF
NA	TRBV12-5	TRBJ2-7	TRBD1	TGTGCTAGTGGTATGGGACAGGGACGATCCTACGAGCAGTACTTC	CASGMGQGRSYEQYF
NA	TRBV9	TRBJ2-5	NA	TGTGCCAGCAGCCGCGCAGGGGGGTACCAAGAGACCCAGTACTTC	CASSRAGGYQETQYF
NA	TRBV27	TRBJ2-7	NA	TGTGCCAGCAAACGGAGCGGTTACAACTACGAGCAGTACTTC	CASKRSGYNYEQYF
NA	TRBV5-1	TRBJ2-1	TRBD2	TGCGCCAGCAGCTTGTTAGCGGGAGACGAGCAGTTCTTC	CASSLLAGDEQFF
NA	TRBV28	TRBJ2-7	TRBD1	TGTGCCAGCAGACAGGGGGACTACGAGCAGTACTTC	CASRQGDYEQYF
NA	TRBV5-6	TRBJ1-5	NA	TGTGCCAGCAGCAGAGCTCGGGGAACGCCCCAGCATTTT	CASSRARGTPQHF
NA	TRBV4-2	TRBJ2-2	NA	TGTGCCAGCAGCCACGGGGGAACCGGGGAGCTGTTTTTT	CASSHGGTGELFF
NA	TRBV19	TRBJ2-1	TRBD2	TGTGCCAGTAGTCGACTAGCGGGAACGTACAATGAGCAGTTCTTC	CASSRLAGTYNEQFF
NA	TRBV2	TRBJ2-5	NA	TGTGCCAGCAGTGAGCAGGGGACACAAGAGACCCAGTACTTC	CASSEQGTQETQYF
NA	TRBV5-4	TRBJ2-7	TRBD2	TGTGCCAGCAGCCCACATCCTCGACTAGCGGGAACCTACGAGCAGTACTTC	CASSPHPRLAGTYEQYF
NA	TRBV7-8	TRBJ2-5	TRBD2	TGTGCCAGCAGCTTGCGGGAGCGAGAGACCCAGTACTTC	CASSLRERETQYF
NA	TRBV23-1	TRBJ2-3	NA	TGCGCCAGCAGTCCCTACCAAGATACGCAGTATTTT	CASSPYQDTQYF
NA	TRBV4-1	TRBJ2-1	NA	TGCGCCAGCAGCCGTTGGGAGAAAGAAGAGCTTTGGCAGTTCTTC	CASSRWEKEELWQFF
NA	TRBV28	TRBJ1-5	NA	TGTGCCAGCTATTCGCAGGGGCGCGGCAATCAGCCCCAGCATTTT	CASYSQGRGNQPQHF
NA	TRBV27	TRBJ1-5	NA	TGTGCCAGCAGTTTGAACAGCTATCAGCCCCAGCATTTT	CASSLNSYQPQHF
NA	TRBV28	TRBJ2-7	NA	TGTGCCAGCAGATCCCCACCGGGACAAGGGACCTCCTACGAGCAGTACTTC	CASRSPPGQGTSYEQYF
NA	TRBV15	TRBJ2-7	NA	TGTGCCACCAGCAGAGAGACGGACAGACTCTACGAGCAGTACTTC	CATSRETDRLYEQYF
NA	TRBV6-1	TRBJ1-1	TRBD1	TGTGCCAGCAGTGAAGAGGCAGGGGGACAAGAAGCTTTCTTT	CASSEEAGGQEAFF
NA	TRBV27	TRBJ2-7	NA	TGTGCCAGCAGTTTACGACAGAAATCCTACGAGCAGTACTTC	CASSLRQKSYEQYF
once	TRBV19	TRBJ2-1	NA	TGTGCCAGTAGTACCAACCAGGGGGGTGAGCAGTTCTTC	CASSTNQGGEQFF
NA	TRBV19	TRBJ2-5	NA	TGTGCCAGTAGTATAAGTACTAACCAAGAGACCCAGTACTTC	CASSISTNQETQYF
NA	TRBV14	TRBJ1-1	NA	TGTGCCAGCAGTCATATCACTTCAGAGAACACTGAAGCTTTCTTT	CASSHITSENTEAFF
NA	TRBV19	TRBJ1-2	NA	TGTGCCAGTAGTATGGCGGCGGATGGCTACACCTTC	CASSMAADGYTF
NA	TRBV18	TRBJ2-7	NA	TGTGCCAGCTCACCACAATCCGGGGGTATCACCTACGAGCAGTACTTC	CASSPQSGGITYEQYF
NA	TRBV6-5	TRBJ1-2	TRBD1	TGTGCCAGAGCCCTAACCCCAGGGGGGAACTATGGCTACACCTTC	CARALTPGGNYGYTF
NA	TRBV7-6	TRBJ2-5	NA	TGTGCCAGCAGCCTCCGGGACCCCCGGGAGACCCAGTACTTC	CASSLRDPRETQYF
NA	TRBV6-4	TRBJ1-4	NA	TGTGCCAGCAGGGCAAGAGGGAGCCTTAATGAAAAACTGTTTTTT	CASRARGSLNEKLFF
NA	TRBV5-4	TRBJ2-7	NA	TGTGCCAGCAGCCGGCCGATAACAGGGCAGCGGAGCAGCTCCTACGAGCAGTACTTC	CASSRPITGQRSSSYEQYF
NA	TRBV7-9	TRBJ1-1	NA	TGTGCCAGCAGCGCCCCAGGACGGGGGAACACTGAAGCTTTCTTT	CASSAPGRGNTEAFF